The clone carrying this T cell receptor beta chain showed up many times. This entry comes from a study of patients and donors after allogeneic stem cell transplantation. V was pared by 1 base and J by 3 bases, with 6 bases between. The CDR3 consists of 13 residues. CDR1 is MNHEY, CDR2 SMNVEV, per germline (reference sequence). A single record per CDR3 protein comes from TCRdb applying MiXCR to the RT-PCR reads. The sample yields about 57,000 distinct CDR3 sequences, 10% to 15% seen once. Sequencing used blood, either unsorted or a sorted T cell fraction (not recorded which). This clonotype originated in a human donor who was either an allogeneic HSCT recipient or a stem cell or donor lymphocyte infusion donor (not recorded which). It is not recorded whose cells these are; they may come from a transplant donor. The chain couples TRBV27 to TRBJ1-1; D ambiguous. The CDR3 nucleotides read TGTGCCAGCAGTTTATGGGAGTACACTGAAGCTTTCTTT. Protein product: CASSLWEYTEAFF.